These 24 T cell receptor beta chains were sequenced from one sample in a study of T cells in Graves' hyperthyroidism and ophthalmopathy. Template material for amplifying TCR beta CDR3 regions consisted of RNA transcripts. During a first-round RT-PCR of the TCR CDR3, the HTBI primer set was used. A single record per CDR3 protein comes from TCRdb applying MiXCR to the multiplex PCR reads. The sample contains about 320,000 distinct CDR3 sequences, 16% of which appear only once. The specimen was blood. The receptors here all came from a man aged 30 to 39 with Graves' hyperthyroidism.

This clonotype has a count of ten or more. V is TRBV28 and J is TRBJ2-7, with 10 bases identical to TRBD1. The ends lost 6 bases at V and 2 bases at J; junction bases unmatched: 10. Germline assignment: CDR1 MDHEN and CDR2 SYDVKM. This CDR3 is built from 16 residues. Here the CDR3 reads CASSYPGQGDTYEQYF. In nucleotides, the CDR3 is TGTGCCAGCAGCTATCCTGGACAGGGGGATACCTACGAGCAGTACTTC.

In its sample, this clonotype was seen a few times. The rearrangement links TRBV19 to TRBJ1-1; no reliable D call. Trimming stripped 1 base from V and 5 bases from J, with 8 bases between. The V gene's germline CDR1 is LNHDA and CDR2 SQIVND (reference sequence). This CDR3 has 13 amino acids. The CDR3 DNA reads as TGTGCCAGTAGTATAGCGTCGCATACTGAAGCTTTCTTT. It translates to CASSIASHTEAFF. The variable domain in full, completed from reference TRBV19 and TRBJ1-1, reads DGGITQSPKYLFRKEGQNVTLSCEQNLNHDAMYWYRQDPGQGLRLIYYSQIVNDFQKGDIAEGYSVSREKKESFPLTVTSAQKNPTAFYLCASSIASHTEAFFGQGTRLTVV.

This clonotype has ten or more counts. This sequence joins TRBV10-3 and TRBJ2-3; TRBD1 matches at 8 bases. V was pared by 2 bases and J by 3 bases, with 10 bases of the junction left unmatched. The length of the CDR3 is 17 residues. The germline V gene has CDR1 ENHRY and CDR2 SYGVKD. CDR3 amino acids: CAISEPLGQGETDTQYF. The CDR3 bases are TGTGCCATCAGTGAGCCCCTCGGACAGGGTGAGACAGATACGCAGTATTTT.

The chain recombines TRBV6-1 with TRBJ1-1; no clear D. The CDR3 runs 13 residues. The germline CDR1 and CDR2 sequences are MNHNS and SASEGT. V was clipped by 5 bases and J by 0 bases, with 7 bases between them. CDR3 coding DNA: TGTGCCAGCAGTCCGCCTTTGAACACTGAAGCTTTCTTT. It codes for CASSPPLNTEAFF.

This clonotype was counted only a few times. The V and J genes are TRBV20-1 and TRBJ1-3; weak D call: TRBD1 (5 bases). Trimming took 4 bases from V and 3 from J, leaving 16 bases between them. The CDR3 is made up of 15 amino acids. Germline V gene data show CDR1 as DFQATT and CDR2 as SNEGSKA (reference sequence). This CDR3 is CSAINSGRGGNTIYF. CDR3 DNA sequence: TGCAGTGCTATTAACTCGGGGCGCGGTGGAAACACCATATATTTT.

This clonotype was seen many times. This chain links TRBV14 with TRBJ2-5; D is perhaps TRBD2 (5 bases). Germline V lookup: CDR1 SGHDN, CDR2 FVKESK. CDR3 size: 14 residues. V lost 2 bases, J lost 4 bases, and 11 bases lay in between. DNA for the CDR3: TGTGCCAGCAGCCAACTCGGCGAGGGAGAGACCCAGTACTTC. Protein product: CASSQLGEGETQYF.

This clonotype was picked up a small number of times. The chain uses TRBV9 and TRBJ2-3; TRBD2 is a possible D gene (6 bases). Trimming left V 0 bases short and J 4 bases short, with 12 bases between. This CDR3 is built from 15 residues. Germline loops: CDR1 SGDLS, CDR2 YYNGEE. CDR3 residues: CASSVGSSGSDTQYF. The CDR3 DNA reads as TGTGCCAGCAGCGTAGGGAGTAGCGGATCAGATACGCAGTATTTT.

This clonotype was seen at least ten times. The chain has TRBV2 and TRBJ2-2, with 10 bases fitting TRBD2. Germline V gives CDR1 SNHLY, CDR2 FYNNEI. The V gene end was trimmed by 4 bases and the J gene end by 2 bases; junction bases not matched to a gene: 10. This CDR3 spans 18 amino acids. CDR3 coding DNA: TGTGCCAGCAGTGCGGTGCCTAGCGGGAGACTAAACACCGGGGAGCTGTTTTTT. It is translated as CASSAVPSGRLNTGELFF.

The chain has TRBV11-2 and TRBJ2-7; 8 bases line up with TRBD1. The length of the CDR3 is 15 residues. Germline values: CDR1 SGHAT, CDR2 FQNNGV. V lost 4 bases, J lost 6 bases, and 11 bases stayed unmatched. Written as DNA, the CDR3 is TGTGCCAGCAGCTCTTACGGACAGGGAATAGGCGAGCAGTACTTC. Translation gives CASSSYGQGIGEQYF.

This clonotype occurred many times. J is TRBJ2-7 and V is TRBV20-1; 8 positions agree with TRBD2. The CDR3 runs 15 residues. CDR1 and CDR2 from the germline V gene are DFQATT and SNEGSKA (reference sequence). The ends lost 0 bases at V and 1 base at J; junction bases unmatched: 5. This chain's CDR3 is CSAREYSGGSYEQYF. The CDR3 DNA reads TGCAGTGCTAGAGAATACAGCGGGGGTTCCTACGAGCAGTACTTC.

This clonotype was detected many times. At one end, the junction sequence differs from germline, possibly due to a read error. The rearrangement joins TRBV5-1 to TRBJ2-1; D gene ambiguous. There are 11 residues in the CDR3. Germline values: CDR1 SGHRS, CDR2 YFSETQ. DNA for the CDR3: TGTGCCAGCAGTCTGGGGAATGAGCAGTTCTTC. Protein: CASSLGNEQFF.

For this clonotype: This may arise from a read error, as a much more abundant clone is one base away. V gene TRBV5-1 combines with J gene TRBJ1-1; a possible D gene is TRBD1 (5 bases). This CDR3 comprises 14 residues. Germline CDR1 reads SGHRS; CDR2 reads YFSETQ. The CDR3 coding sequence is TGCGCCAGCAGCCAAGAGTGGGGGAACACTGAATCTTTCTTT. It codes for CASSQEWGNTESFF.

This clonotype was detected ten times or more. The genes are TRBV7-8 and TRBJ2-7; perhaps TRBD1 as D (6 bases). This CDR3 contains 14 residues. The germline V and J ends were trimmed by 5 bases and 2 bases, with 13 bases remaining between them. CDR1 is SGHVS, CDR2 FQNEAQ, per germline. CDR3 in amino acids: CASSPPGQPYEQYF. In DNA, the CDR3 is TGTGCCAGCAGCCCCCCCGGACAGCCCTACGAGCAGTACTTC.

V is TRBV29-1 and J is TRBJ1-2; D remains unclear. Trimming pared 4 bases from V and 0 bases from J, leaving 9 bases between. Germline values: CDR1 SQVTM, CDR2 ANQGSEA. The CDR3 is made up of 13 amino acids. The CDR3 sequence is CSVVSGANYGYTF. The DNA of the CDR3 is TGCAGCGTTGTGTCCGGAGCTAACTATGGCTACACCTTC.

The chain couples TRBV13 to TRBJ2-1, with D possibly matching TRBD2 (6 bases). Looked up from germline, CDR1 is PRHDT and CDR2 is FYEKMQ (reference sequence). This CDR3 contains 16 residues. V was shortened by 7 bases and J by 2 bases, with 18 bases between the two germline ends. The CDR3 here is CASIKTGTPTYNEQFF. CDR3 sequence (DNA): TGTGCCAGCATCAAAACCGGGACTCCAACCTACAATGAGCAGTTCTTC.

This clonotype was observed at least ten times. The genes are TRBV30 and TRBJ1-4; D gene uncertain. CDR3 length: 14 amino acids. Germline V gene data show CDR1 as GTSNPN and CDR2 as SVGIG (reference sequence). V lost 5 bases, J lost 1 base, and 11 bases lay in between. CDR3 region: CAWGSRLTNEKLFF. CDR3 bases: TGTGCCTGGGGAAGCAGGTTAACTAATGAAAAACTGTTTTTT.

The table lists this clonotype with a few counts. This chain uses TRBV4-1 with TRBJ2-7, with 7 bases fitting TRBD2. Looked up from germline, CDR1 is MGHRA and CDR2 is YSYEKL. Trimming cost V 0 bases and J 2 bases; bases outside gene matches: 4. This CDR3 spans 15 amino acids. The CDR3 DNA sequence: TGCGCCAGCAGCCAAGATCCAGCGGGGACCTACGAGCAGTACTTC. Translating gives CASSQDPAGTYEQYF.

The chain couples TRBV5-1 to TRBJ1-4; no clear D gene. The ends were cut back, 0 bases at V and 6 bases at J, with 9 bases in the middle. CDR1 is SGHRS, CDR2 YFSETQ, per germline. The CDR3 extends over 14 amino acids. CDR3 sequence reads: CASSLALGYEKLFF. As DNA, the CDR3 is TGCGCCAGCAGCTTGGCGTTAGGGTATGAAAAACTGTTTTTT.

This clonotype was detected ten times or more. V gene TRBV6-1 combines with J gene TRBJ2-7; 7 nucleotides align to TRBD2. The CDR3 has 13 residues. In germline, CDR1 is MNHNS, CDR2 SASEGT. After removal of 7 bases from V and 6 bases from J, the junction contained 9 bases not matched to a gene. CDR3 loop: CASTEAGVLEQYF. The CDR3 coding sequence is TGTGCCAGCACTGAGGCGGGAGTGCTCGAGCAGTACTTC.

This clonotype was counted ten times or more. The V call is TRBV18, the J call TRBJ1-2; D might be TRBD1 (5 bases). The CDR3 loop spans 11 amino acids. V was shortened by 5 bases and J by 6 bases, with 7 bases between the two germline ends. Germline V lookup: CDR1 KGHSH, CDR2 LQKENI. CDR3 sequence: CASSARDGYTF. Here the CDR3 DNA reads TGTGCCAGCTCAGCCAGGGATGGCTACACCTTC.

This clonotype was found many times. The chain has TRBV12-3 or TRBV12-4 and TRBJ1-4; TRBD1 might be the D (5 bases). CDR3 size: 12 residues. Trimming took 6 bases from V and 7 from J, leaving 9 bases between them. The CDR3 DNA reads TGTGCCAGCAGCTACCAGGGTGAAAAACTGTTTTTT. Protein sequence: CASSYQGEKLFF.

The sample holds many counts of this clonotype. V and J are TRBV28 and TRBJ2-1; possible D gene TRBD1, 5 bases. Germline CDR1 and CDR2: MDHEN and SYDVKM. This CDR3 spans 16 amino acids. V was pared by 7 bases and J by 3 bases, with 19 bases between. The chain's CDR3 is CASKPLPGQLYNEQFF. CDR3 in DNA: TGTGCCAGCAAGCCCCTTCCAGGGCAGCTCTACAATGAGCAGTTCTTC.

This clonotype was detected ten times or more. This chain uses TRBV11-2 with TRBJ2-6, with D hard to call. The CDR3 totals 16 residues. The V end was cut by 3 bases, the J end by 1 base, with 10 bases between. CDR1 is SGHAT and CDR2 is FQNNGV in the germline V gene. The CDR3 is CASSFVVGSGANVLTF. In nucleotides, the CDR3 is TGTGCCAGCAGCTTCGTCGTGGGGTCTGGGGCCAACGTCCTGACTTTC.

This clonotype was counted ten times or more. CDR3 in amino acids: CASSSGDYDGYTF. CDR3 sequence (DNA): TGTGCCAGCAGTTCAGGTGATTACGATGGCTACACCTTC. The chain carries TRBV12-3 or TRBV12-4 and TRBJ1-2, with unresolved D. CDR3 length: 13 amino acids. The germline V and J ends were trimmed by 4 bases and 6 bases, with 12 bases remaining between them.